This TCR beta chain originates from a study of shared clonotypes between healthy human individuals. Each cell subset's genomic DNA was divided evenly among several immunoSEQ plates. Authors' analysis steps: From ImmunoSEQ came sequences covering only the junction and carrying no quality scores, so filtering differed. Only in-frame clones appear in the TCRdb table, and some are missing; sequencing was by immunoSEQ multiplex PCR. V, J and clone size derive from that table, while D and trimming were established from the DNA sequence. Found here are about 990,000 clones, around three quarters of them singletons; the top ten hold 0.5% to 0.65%. All donors qualified as healthy HIV-negative adults and had experienced no recent acute infections or vaccinations. CD4+ cell separation produced CD45RA+ naive and CD45RA-negative memory subsets. Sequences were obtained from memory CD4+ T cells from PBMCs. Subset defined: CD45RA-negative fraction. The sequence derives from a man aged 18 to 29 in good health. Some clones in this sample may be carry-over from other donors' samples.

In DNA, the CDR3 is TGTGCCAGCAGTTCCCCAGGGGTCTCCTACGAGCAGTACTTC. Protein sequence: CASSSPGVSYEQYF. The chain links TRBV28 to TRBJ2-7; a weak D match, TRBD1 (6 bases). Germline CDR1 reads MDHEN; CDR2 reads SYDVKM. The CDR3 is 14 residues long. V lost 4 bases to trimming and J lost 0 bases, with 10 bases between them.